The source of this T cell receptor (beta chain) is a study of read filtering for tumor transcriptome and immune sequencing. The sample holds many counts of this clonotype. This CDR3 is built from 15 residues. Trimming took 4 bases from V and 6 from J; bases not matched to a gene: 9. In germline, CDR1 is SGHRS, CDR2 YFSETQ. The library was built from approximately 400 ng RNA with molecular barcoded adaptors for alpha/delta and beta/gamma chains. TCRdb redid the calling of the reads with MiXCR, one entry per CDR3 protein. This sample has about 130,000 distinct CDR3 sequences, with under 15% found just once.

The sequenced sample consisted of a population of CD138-negative cells sorted from bone marrow. This chain joins TRBV5-1 and TRBJ2-2; 7 bases fit TRBD2. The sequence was obtained from a donor older than 35 with multiple myeloma. This CDR3 reads CASSLSTSAAGELFF. CDR3 sequence (DNA): TGCGCCAGCAGCCTCTCTACTAGCGCAGCCGGGGAGCTGTTTTTT.